Included here is one T cell receptor (beta chain) sequence, with context. Its antigen is unidentified. This sample is part of a study of T cell responses to AZD1222 COVID-19 vaccine. Study information: Some second doses came at about 4 weeks and others at about 12 weeks; these were pooled.

Per the germline V gene, CDR1 is KGHSH and CDR2 is LQKENI. V lost 1 base, J lost 6 bases, and 6 bases stayed unmatched. There are 15 residues in the CDR3. General study findings and limits: Seropositive status at baseline applied to only 6 or 7 AZD1222 recipients. There were mostly white British donors and more females than males, and clonal diversity was possibly underestimated. Breadth and depth of Spike-specific TCRs rose after two AZD1222 doses.

Profiling relied on immunoSEQ multiplex PCR, and the TCRdb table lists in-frame clones only, not all of them. The table includes about 140,000 clones, over 75% detected once. The sequence derives from an adult in good health. The sample consisted of peripheral blood, taken on day 0 of AZD1222 vaccination. The chain recombines TRBV18 with TRBJ1-1, with 9 bases fitting TRBD1. The CDR3 DNA sequence: TGTGCCAGCTCACCACGGGACAGGGTTTTCGCTGAAGCTTTCTTT. Translation gives CASSPRDRVFAEAFF.